This T cell receptor (beta chain) emerged from a study of T cells in Graves' hyperthyroidism and ophthalmopathy. Whole-study results and caveats: In blood, most of the thyroid clonotypes expanded above 0.001 were also present.

The hyperthyroidism was newly diagnosed and had lasted under 2 months; the patients were aged 18 to 65. For the diagnoses, clinical symptoms, serum thyroxine and TRAb, thyroid ultrasound and orbital computed tomography were used. RNA transcripts gave rise to amplified TCR beta CDR3 regions. The TCR CDR3 first-round RT-PCR relied on the HTBI primer set. TCRdb reprocessed the multiplex PCR reads via MiXCR and lists one record per CDR3 protein. This sample has over 200,000 distinct CDR3 sequences, with approximately 15% found just once. This clonotype was counted ten times or more. The antigen is undetermined. The CDR3 runs to 16 residues. Germline CDR1 SGHAT, CDR2 FQNNGV. V lost 3 bases to trimming and J lost 2 bases, with 14 bases between them.

This clonotype was sampled from a woman between 35 and 50 years old with Graves' hyperthyroidism that later progressed to Graves' ophthalmopathy. J is TRBJ1-3 and V is TRBV11-2; D gene unclear. The specimen sequenced was blood. CDR3 sequence: CASSFGPGLAGNTIYF. For the CDR3, the DNA is TGTGCCAGCAGCTTTGGTCCCGGGTTGGCTGGAAACACCATATATTTT. The variable domain in full, with the rest retrieved from reference TRBV11-2 and TRBJ1-3, is EAGVAQSPRYKIIEKRQSVAFWCNPISGHATLYWYQQILGQGPKLLIQFQNNGVVDDSQLPKDRFSAERLKGVDSTLKIQPAKLEDSAVYLCASSFGPGLAGNTIYFGEGSWLTVV.